These 13 T cell receptor beta chains were all obtained from the same sample, sequenced in a study of shared clonotypes between healthy human individuals (dated by TCRdb to the early 2020s). The library was built by means of the immunoSEQ multiplex PCR assay. What TCRdb holds here is the immuneACCESS table cut down to in-frame rearrangements. Part of the clones is not present; checked against another copy, under half of the missing clones reflect an unresolved V gene, and the others are unexplained. Recorded for this sample are 1 million to 1.2 million clones; around 77% of them occurred a single time. 0.89% of the sample rests with the top ten. The sample taken for sequencing was memory CD4+ T cells from PBMCs. The meaning of the sample's cell subset or site label: CD45RA-negative fraction. Every receptor here comes from a young man in good health. Some clones in this sample may be carry-over from other donors' samples.

This chain joins TRBV7-2 and TRBJ2-7; a weak D match, TRBD1 (5 bases). The CDR3 is 14 amino acids. V was shortened by 1 base and J by 3 bases, with 10 bases between the two germline ends. Germline V CDR1 and CDR2: SGHTA, FQGNSA. CDR3 sequence (DNA): TGTGCCAGCAGCTTAGACAGGACATACTACGAGCAGTACTTC. This encodes CASSLDRTYYEQYF.

The chain is built from TRBV28 and TRBJ2-1; D gene ambiguous. With 5 bases removed from V and 4 bases from J, the gap between germline ends came to 15 bases. The CDR3 length is 15 residues. The germline CDR1 and CDR2 sequences are MDHEN and SYDVKM. CDR3 bases: TGTGCCAGCAGTCCGTTGTCGCTAGTTTACAATGAGCAGTTCTTC. This codes for CASSPLSLVYNEQFF.

The chain employs TRBV4-1 and TRBJ2-7; 10 bases are shared with TRBD2. The CDR3 extends over 16 amino acids. Germline V gene lookup returns CDR1 MGHRA and CDR2 YSYEKL. The trim removed 4 bases at V and 0 bases at J, leaving 6 bases unmatched. CDR3 amino acids: CASSPSGRVGSYEQYF. The CDR3 nucleotides are TGCGCCAGCAGCCCCAGCGGGAGGGTGGGCTCCTACGAGCAGTACTTC.

This rearrangement joins TRBV7-2 to TRBJ2-5; 10 nucleotides line up with TRBD2. The CDR3 is 18 residues long. V was clipped by 1 base and J by 2 bases; unmatched bases: 10. From germline, CDR1 is SGHTA and CDR2 FQGNSA. The CDR3 DNA reads TGTGCCAGCAGCTTAGTCGGTCTAGCGGGAGTACGACAAGAGACCCAGTACTTC. This sequence encodes CASSLVGLAGVRQETQYF.

This clone showed up just a few times. The chain links TRBV30 to TRBJ1-1; D unclear. V was clipped by 0 bases and J by 6 bases, with 20 bases between them. The germline V gene has CDR1 GTSNPN and CDR2 SVGIG (reference sequence). This CDR3 is 16 amino acids long. The CDR3 loop is CAWSVYDPRFGSEAFF. The DNA of the CDR3 is TGTGCCTGGAGTGTATACGACCCCCGCTTCGGATCTGAAGCTTTCTTT.

The V and J genes are TRBV28 and TRBJ2-7; 9 bases agree with TRBD1. V shed 5 bases, J shed 2 bases, and the junction held 7 bases outside the gene matches. Per the germline V gene, CDR1 is MDHEN and CDR2 is SYDVKM. The CDR3 covers 15 residues. This CDR3 reads CASSRPRTGAYEQYF. The CDR3 nucleotides read TGTGCCAGCAGTCGACCAAGGACAGGGGCCTACGAGCAGTACTTC.

The chain has TRBV7-2 and TRBJ2-1; D gene ambiguous. The V and J ends lost 1 base and 13 bases respectively, with 26 bases between them. The V gene's germline CDR1 is SGHTA and CDR2 FQGNSA. The CDR3 consists of 17 residues. CDR3 residues: CASSLDVSRSRTIRQFF. CDR3 nucleotide sequence: TGTGCCAGCAGCTTAGATGTCTCTAGATCACGGACGATTCGCCAGTTCTTC.

The rearrangement links TRBV5-1 to TRBJ2-7; 7 nucleotides align to TRBD2. Germline values: CDR1 SGHRS, CDR2 YFSETQ. After removal of 0 bases from V and 5 bases from J, the junction contained 14 bases not matched to a gene. The CDR3 contains 17 residues. The CDR3 protein is CASSLVPGGMTRDEQYF. Written as DNA, the CDR3 is TGCGCCAGCAGCTTGGTTCCGGGAGGTATGACTAGGGACGAGCAGTACTTC.

The chain carries TRBV29-1 and TRBJ1-1; a weak D match, TRBD1 (5 bases). Germline CDR1 is SQVTM and CDR2 is ANQGSEA. The V end lost 7 bases, the J end lost 1 base, and 10 bases lay between the germline ends. The CDR3 has 12 residues. The CDR3 bases are TGCAGCGGTAGGACACAGAACACTGAAGCTTTCTTT. Its protein is CSGRTQNTEAFF.

V is TRBV11-2 and J is TRBJ2-5; unclear D gene. The germline CDR1 and CDR2 sequences are SGHAT and FQNNGV. V was trimmed by 0 bases and J by 1 base, leaving 6 bases between them. The CDR3 runs to 14 residues. CDR3 in DNA: TGTGCCAGCAGCTTAGACCTATTCCAAGAGACCCAGTACTTC. It yields the protein CASSLDLFQETQYF.

The chain is built from TRBV28 and TRBJ2-5; D may be TRBD1 or TRBD2 (6 bases each). Germline V gives CDR1 MDHEN, CDR2 SYDVKM. This CDR3 has 14 residues. Trimming pared 6 bases from V and 6 bases from J, leaving 17 bases between. The CDR3 nucleotides read TGTGCCAGCAGCGTTGGGGGGCAGGAAAAGACCCAGTACTTC. Its protein product is CASSVGGQEKTQYF.

CDR3 sequence reads: CASTGQQRDTGELFF. In DNA, the CDR3 is TGCGCCAGCACAGGACAGCAGAGGGACACCGGGGAGCTGTTTTTT. This sequence joins TRBV5-1 and TRBJ2-2, with D possibly being TRBD1 (6 bases). V shed 6 bases and J shed 3 bases, with 15 bases lying between them. Germline CDR1 and CDR2: SGHRS and YFSETQ. The CDR3 runs 15 residues.

The gene calls are TRBV5-1 and TRBJ2-3, with 7 bases aligning to TRBD2. Trimming cost V 1 base and J 5 bases; bases outside gene matches: 4. From germline, CDR1 is SGHRS and CDR2 YFSETQ. This CDR3 has 14 residues. CDR3 protein: CASSLREGQDTQYF. The CDR3 nucleotides read TGCGCCAGCAGCTTGAGGGAGGGCCAAGATACGCAGTATTTT.